One sample yielded the 10 T cell receptor beta chains listed below, sequenced in a study of Ad26.COV2.S vaccination and SARS-CoV-2 variants. Treatment of the sample: 15 to 20 received Ad26.COV2.S at low or high dose, single or two shots; roughly five received placebo; per-sample allocation not given. Repertoires come from day 63 after the first vaccine or placebo injection. This table comes from immunoSEQ multiplex PCR, and its TCRdb copy is limited to in-frame clones, with some not included. The sample includes about 350,000 clones, about 85% of them seen just once. Here the sequenced sample was peripheral blood, taken in a trial of Ad26.COV2.S vaccine versus placebo. These receptors were taken from a person aged 18-60 years who received the Ad26.COV2.S COVID-19 vaccine or a placebo.

The V call is TRBV28, the J call TRBJ2-2, with no clear D. Germline V lookup: CDR1 MDHEN, CDR2 SYDVKM. The germline V and J ends were trimmed by 7 bases and 6 bases, with 12 bases remaining between them. CDR3 length equals 13 residues. This CDR3 reads CASTKGVSGELFF. CDR3 nucleotide sequence: TGTGCCAGCACAAAGGGTGTCTCCGGGGAGCTGTTTTTT.

The rearrangement links TRBV5-1 to TRBJ2-5; D gene ambiguous. Trimming removed 1 base at V and 1 base at J, with 5 bases between. From germline, CDR1 is SGHRS and CDR2 YFSETQ. The CDR3 contains 13 residues. For the CDR3, the DNA is TGCGCCAGCAGCTTGATAGCCCAAGAGACCCAGTACTTC. It translates to CASSLIAQETQYF. The variable domain in full, with the rest retrieved from reference TRBV5-1 and TRBJ2-5, is KAGVTQTPRYLIKTRGQQVTLSCSPISGHRSVSWYQQTPGQGLQFLFEYFSETQRNKGNFPGRFSGRQFSNSRSEMNVSTLELGDSALYLCASSLIAQETQYFGPGTRLLVL.

The V and J genes are TRBV15 and TRBJ2-7; D is undetermined. The CDR3 extends over 15 amino acids. CDR1 is LNHNV and CDR2 is YYDKDF in the germline V gene (reference sequence). Between the trimmed V and J ends, which lost 0 bases and 5 bases, there was a span of 14 bases. The DNA of the CDR3 is TGTGCCACCAGCAGAGATCAACGGACCTTGGACGAGCAGTACTTC. Translated: CATSRDQRTLDEQYF.

The chain combines TRBV7-9 with TRBJ1-3; the D is unclear. V lost 6 bases and J 1 base, leaving 10 bases between the germline ends. Germline CDR1 reads SEHNR; CDR2 reads FQNEAQ (reference sequence). The CDR3 sequence is 14 residues long. The CDR3 DNA reads TGTGCCAGCAGTGTAAGGTCATCTGGAAACACCATATATTTT. Translating gives CASSVRSSGNTIYF.

The rearrangement joins TRBV19 to TRBJ1-4, with D possibly TRBD1 on 6 matching bases. Deletions cut 5 bases from V and 7 bases from J, with 14 bases between. Germline V gene data show CDR1 as LNHDA and CDR2 as SQIVND (reference sequence). The CDR3 loop spans 14 amino acids. As DNA, the CDR3 is TGTGCCAGTAGTCGACAGGAAAGCAGTGAAAAACTGTTTTTT. It is translated as CASSRQESSEKLFF. The whole variable domain, remainder taken from reference TRBV19 and TRBJ1-4, is DGGITQSPKYLFRKEGQNVTLSCEQNLNHDAMYWYRQDPGQGLRLIYYSQIVNDFQKGDIAEGYSVSREKKESFPLTVTSAQKNPTAFYLCASSRQESSEKLFFGSGTQLSVL.

This chain uses TRBV30 with TRBJ1-1, with D uncertain. The germline V gene has CDR1 GTSNPN and CDR2 SVGIG (reference sequence). Trimming took off 0 bases at V and 5 bases at J, with 10 bases between the two ends. This CDR3 is 13 amino acids long. CDR3 in DNA: TGTGCCTGGAGTGTTACGGGTGGGACTGAAGCTTTCTTT. This gives the protein CAWSVTGGTEAFF.

The chain combines TRBV15 with TRBJ2-7; D remains unclear. The germline V gene has CDR1 LNHNV and CDR2 YYDKDF (reference sequence). The CDR3 has 14 amino acids. V lost 0 bases and J 3 bases, leaving 9 bases between the germline ends. The CDR3 nucleotides read TGTGCCACCAGCAGAGATCAAAGAGGCTACGAGCAGTACTTC. This codes for CATSRDQRGYEQYF.

This clone was counted once. The rearrangement uses TRBV7-3 and TRBJ2-3, with D unclear. V shed 2 bases and J shed 4 bases, with 4 bases lying between them. The germline CDR1 and CDR2 sequences are SGHTA and FQGTGA. This CDR3 comprises 12 residues. This CDR3 reads CASSLGPDTQYF. The CDR3 bases are TGTGCCAGCAGCTTAGGCCCAGATACGCAGTATTTT.

This chain joins TRBV7-2 and TRBJ2-7, with D uncertain. This CDR3 comprises 13 residues. V shed 0 bases and J shed 4 bases, with 7 bases lying between them. The germline V gene has CDR1 SGHTA and CDR2 FQGNSA. CDR3 sequence reads: CASSLAPIYEQYF. Here the CDR3 DNA reads TGTGCCAGCAGCTTAGCTCCCATATACGAGCAGTACTTC.

The chain joins TRBV6-6 to TRBJ2-5; 11 bases match TRBD2. Unmatched junction bases numbered 19, after V lost 6 bases and J lost 1 base. The CDR3 is 20 amino acids. Germline V lookup: CDR1 MNHNY, CDR2 SVGAGI (reference sequence). In DNA, the CDR3 is TGTGCCAGCAGCCGCAATGCACCTAGCGGGGGGTTAAAAATCCAAGAGACCCAGTACTTC. It codes for CASSRNAPSGGLKIQETQYF.